This T cell receptor (beta chain) emerged from a study of T cell clones after liver transplantation. Study conclusions and caveats: These preliminary findings come from unstandardized post-transplant sampling times.

Only in-frame clones appear in the TCRdb table, and some are missing; sequencing was by immunoSEQ multiplex PCR. The sample includes about 72,000 clones, 90% of them seen just once. In regard to this clone: As yet, its antigen is unknown.

The TCR comes from a human donor who received a liver transplant. The sequencing used CD4+ T cells from blood, collected before liver transplant.

The CDR3 DNA is TGTGCCACCAGCAGAGATCTGGCGGCCTACAATGAGCAGTTCTTC. Its protein product is CATSRDLAAYNEQFF. This chain joins TRBV15 and TRBJ2-1, with D unclear. Germline V gene lookup returns CDR1 LNHNV and CDR2 YYDKDF (reference sequence). V dropped 0 bases and J dropped 2 bases, with 8 bases sitting between them. The CDR3 spans 15 residues. Supplemented by reference TRBV15 and TRBJ2-1, the full variable domain reads DAMVIQNPRYQVTQFGKPVTLSCSQTLNHNVMYWYQQKSSQAPKLLFHYYDKDFNNEADTPDNFQSRRPNTSFCFLDIRSPGLGDTAMYLCATSRDLAAYNEQFFGPGTRLTVL.